The rows below give T cell receptor beta chains drawn from one sample of a study of blood T cell repertoires in COVID-19. Profiled with immunoSEQ multiplex PCR; TCRdb holds only in-frame clones, not every one. This sample has around 55,000 clones; roughly 85% occur once, and the top ten carry approximately 12%. Sequencing used peripheral blood. The receptors here all came from a human donor in a cohort sampled during active COVID-19. The CDR3 runs from the conserved cysteine through the conserved F or W. The order of the fields is clone size, J gene, V gene, D gene, CDR3 protein, CDR3 DNA. The D gene is left open where the match is weak. Clone size, where shown, is once, few, many, or a class for clones that have expanded.

clone_size: NA
j_call: TRBJ1-2
v_call: TRBV9
d_call: NA
cdr3_aa: CASSVSQAPGYGYTF
cdr3_nt: TGTGCCAGCAGCGTTTCCCAGGCCCCTGGGTATGGCTACACCTTC

clone_size: NA
j_call: TRBJ1-2
v_call: TRBV6-2/TRBV6-3
d_call: NA
cdr3_aa: CASSYNSNYGYTF
cdr3_nt: TGTGCCAGCAGTTACAACAGTAACTATGGCTACACCTTC

clone_size: NA
j_call: TRBJ2-7
v_call: TRBV18
d_call: TRBD1
cdr3_aa: CASSPPGGFGEQYF
cdr3_nt: TGTGCCAGCTCACCACCAGGGGGCTTCGGCGAGCAGTACTTC

clone_size: few
j_call: TRBJ2-5
v_call: TRBV4-1
d_call: NA
cdr3_aa: CASSQDLETQYF
cdr3_nt: TGCGCCAGCAGCCAAGATCTAGAGACCCAGTACTTC

clone_size: NA
j_call: TRBJ2-7
v_call: TRBV14
d_call: NA
cdr3_aa: CASSPLLGGEQYF
cdr3_nt: TGTGCCAGCAGCCCCCTCCTAGGGGGCGAGCAGTACTTC

clone_size: once
j_call: TRBJ2-2
v_call: TRBV6-5
d_call: TRBD1
cdr3_aa: CASSYPGTGGTGELFF
cdr3_nt: TGTGCCAGCAGTTACCCCGGGACAGGGGGCACCGGGGAGCTGTTTTTT

clone_size: NA
j_call: TRBJ2-5
v_call: TRBV28
d_call: TRBD2
cdr3_aa: CASLLTSGARGETQYF
cdr3_nt: TGTGCCAGCCTCCTGACTAGCGGGGCAAGGGGGGAGACCCAGTACTTC

clone_size: NA
j_call: TRBJ2-3
v_call: TRBV9
d_call: NA
cdr3_aa: CASSAHRAPSDTQYF
cdr3_nt: TGTGCCAGCAGCGCTCACAGGGCACCTTCTGATACGCAGTATTTT

clone_size: NA
j_call: TRBJ1-4
v_call: TRBV11-1
d_call: TRBD1
cdr3_aa: CASSLQQGNNEKLFF
cdr3_nt: TGTGCCAGCAGCTTACAACAGGGGAATAATGAAAAACTGTTTTTT

clone_size: NA
j_call: TRBJ2-3
v_call: TRBV10-3
d_call: TRBD1
cdr3_aa: CAIRPSQGGTDTQYF
cdr3_nt: TGTGCCATCAGACCGAGTCAGGGGGGCACAGATACGCAGTATTTT

clone_size: NA
j_call: TRBJ2-2
v_call: TRBV29-1
d_call: NA
cdr3_aa: CSVEGVGRVAGELFF
cdr3_nt: TGCAGCGTTGAAGGGGTCGGGAGAGTAGCCGGGGAGCTGTTTTTT

clone_size: NA
j_call: TRBJ2-3
v_call: TRBV6-5
d_call: NA
cdr3_aa: CASSRDFPARNTQYF
cdr3_nt: TGTGCCAGCAGCCGGGACTTCCCCGCCCGGAATACGCAGTATTTT

clone_size: once
j_call: TRBJ1-2
v_call: TRBV4-2
d_call: TRBD1
cdr3_aa: CASSQGGQGHYGYTF
cdr3_nt: TGTGCCAGCAGCCAAGGTGGACAGGGCCACTATGGCTACACCTTC

clone_size: NA
j_call: TRBJ1-4
v_call: TRBV6-2/TRBV6-3
d_call: TRBD1
cdr3_aa: CASSAMTGDEKLFF
cdr3_nt: TGTGCCAGCAGCGCTATGACAGGGGATGAAAAACTGTTTTTT

clone_size: many
j_call: TRBJ1-1
v_call: TRBV7-9
d_call: NA
cdr3_aa: CASSRTSSGLGTEAFF
cdr3_nt: TGTGCCAGCAGCCGTACCTCGTCGGGGTTGGGCACTGAAGCTTTCTTT

clone_size: NA
j_call: TRBJ2-3
v_call: TRBV28
d_call: TRBD2
cdr3_aa: CASSFSPGLAENTDTQYF
cdr3_nt: TGTGCCAGCAGTTTCTCCCCTGGACTAGCGGAGAACACAGATACGCAGTATTTT

clone_size: NA
j_call: TRBJ1-2
v_call: TRBV14
d_call: NA
cdr3_aa: CASSRSGGRLNYGYTF
cdr3_nt: TGTGCCAGCAGCCGGAGCGGGGGCCGCCTTAACTATGGCTACACCTTC

clone_size: NA
j_call: TRBJ2-3
v_call: TRBV7-2
d_call: NA
cdr3_aa: CASSLAGGGGDTQYF
cdr3_nt: TGTGCCAGCAGCTTAGCCGGAGGTGGCGGAGATACGCAGTATTTT

clone_size: NA
j_call: TRBJ2-1
v_call: TRBV11-3
d_call: NA
cdr3_aa: CASSPPGGGYSYNEQFF
cdr3_nt: TGTGCCAGCAGCCCCCCCGGAGGGGGCTATTCCTACAATGAGCAGTTCTTC

clone_size: NA
j_call: TRBJ1-5
v_call: TRBV30
d_call: NA
cdr3_aa: CAWSNSPNQPQHF
cdr3_nt: TGTGCCTGGAGTAACTCTCCAAATCAGCCCCAGCATTTT

clone_size: NA
j_call: TRBJ2-1
v_call: TRBV30
d_call: NA
cdr3_aa: CAWSVQGGSYNEQFF
cdr3_nt: TGTGCCTGGAGTGTACAAGGCGGCTCCTACAATGAGCAGTTCTTC

clone_size: NA
j_call: TRBJ2-1
v_call: TRBV19
d_call: TRBD2
cdr3_aa: CASSIRAGGVNEQFF
cdr3_nt: TGTGCCAGTAGTATCCGAGCGGGAGGGGTCAATGAGCAGTTCTTC

clone_size: once
j_call: TRBJ2-3
v_call: TRBV24-1
d_call: NA
cdr3_aa: CATSLRGSTDTQYF
cdr3_nt: TGTGCCACCAGTTTGCGGGGCAGCACAGATACGCAGTATTTT

clone_size: NA
j_call: TRBJ2-4
v_call: TRBV28
d_call: TRBD2
cdr3_aa: CASCPGLAQNIQYF
cdr3_nt: TGTGCCAGCTGCCCGGGACTAGCCCAAAACATTCAGTACTTC

clone_size: NA
j_call: TRBJ1-6
v_call: TRBV27
d_call: TRBD1
cdr3_aa: CASSRRTGMSSYNSPLHF
cdr3_nt: TGTGCCAGCAGTCGTCGGACAGGGATGAGCTCCTATAATTCACCCCTCCACTTT

clone_size: few
j_call: TRBJ1-6
v_call: TRBV7-2
d_call: TRBD1
cdr3_aa: CASSLVPGTGHSPLHF
cdr3_nt: TGTGCCAGCAGCTTAGTGCCGGGGACAGGGCATTCACCCCTCCACTTT

clone_size: NA
j_call: TRBJ2-1
v_call: TRBV4-1
d_call: NA
cdr3_aa: CAEPQGALAGGSPRSYNEQFF
cdr3_nt: TGCGCCGAGCCCCAGGGGGCGTTGGCGGGAGGGTCCCCCCGGTCCTACAATGAGCAGTTCTTC

clone_size: NA
j_call: TRBJ1-2
v_call: TRBV28
d_call: TRBD1
cdr3_aa: CASSPLDRADNYGYTF
cdr3_nt: TGTGCCAGCAGTCCCCTAGACAGGGCGGATAACTATGGCTACACCTTC

clone_size: NA
j_call: TRBJ1-2
v_call: TRBV4-2
d_call: NA
cdr3_aa: CASSQAGRGHDGYTF
cdr3_nt: TGTGCCAGCAGCCAAGCGGGCAGGGGACATGATGGCTACACCTTC

clone_size: NA
j_call: TRBJ2-7
v_call: TRBV12-2
d_call: NA
cdr3_aa: CASRLERKGGDRATYWSYEQYF
cdr3_nt: TGTGCAAGTCGCTTAGAGCGGAAAGGGGGGGACAGGGCTACATACTGGTCCTACGAGCAGTACTTC

clone_size: NA
j_call: TRBJ2-1
v_call: TRBV29-1
d_call: TRBD1
cdr3_aa: CSVARDSRNEQFF
cdr3_nt: TGCAGCGTTGCTCGGGACAGTCGTAATGAGCAGTTCTTC

clone_size: NA
j_call: TRBJ2-7
v_call: TRBV2
d_call: NA
cdr3_aa: CASQGGEYSYEQYF
cdr3_nt: TGTGCCAGCCAAGGGGGGGAATATTCCTACGAGCAGTACTTC

clone_size: NA
j_call: TRBJ1-4
v_call: TRBV7-2
d_call: NA
cdr3_aa: CASSSQGGGSVLKLFF
cdr3_nt: TGTGCCAGCAGCTCCCAAGGCGGAGGGTCGGTTCTAAAACTGTTTTTT

clone_size: NA
j_call: TRBJ1-2
v_call: TRBV19
d_call: TRBD1
cdr3_aa: CASSMTGEAGYTF
cdr3_nt: TGTGCCAGTAGTATGACAGGGGAAGCTGGCTACACCTTC

clone_size: NA
j_call: TRBJ1-5
v_call: TRBV6-2/TRBV6-3
d_call: TRBD1
cdr3_aa: CASSYLQGPINQPQHF
cdr3_nt: TGTGCCAGCAGTTACCTACAGGGGCCCATCAATCAGCCCCAGCATTTT

clone_size: NA
j_call: TRBJ2-7
v_call: TRBV20-1
d_call: NA
cdr3_aa: CSAIRGYEQYF
cdr3_nt: TGCAGTGCCATCAGGGGATACGAGCAGTACTTC

clone_size: NA
j_call: TRBJ1-3
v_call: TRBV28
d_call: NA
cdr3_aa: CASSLWGDSGNTIYF
cdr3_nt: TGTGCCAGCAGTTTGTGGGGGGACTCTGGAAACACCATATATTTT

clone_size: NA
j_call: TRBJ1-5
v_call: TRBV19
d_call: NA
cdr3_aa: CASSIWGLRQGLNQPQHF
cdr3_nt: TGTGCCAGTAGTATATGGGGTTTGCGCCAGGGGTTAAATCAGCCCCAGCATTTT

clone_size: NA
j_call: TRBJ2-1
v_call: TRBV4-2
d_call: TRBD2
cdr3_aa: CASSQDLSSGRNNEQFF
cdr3_nt: TGTGCCAGCAGCCAAGATCTCTCTAGCGGGAGAAACAATGAGCAGTTCTTC

clone_size: NA
j_call: TRBJ1-5
v_call: TRBV19
d_call: NA
cdr3_aa: CASSRAGTGNQPQHF
cdr3_nt: TGTGCCAGTAGTAGGGCGGGGACTGGCAATCAGCCCCAGCATTTT

clone_size: once
j_call: TRBJ2-5
v_call: TRBV11-3
d_call: TRBD2
cdr3_aa: CASSLSGGQETQYF
cdr3_nt: TGTGCCAGCAGCTTAAGCGGGGGACAAGAGACCCAGTACTTC